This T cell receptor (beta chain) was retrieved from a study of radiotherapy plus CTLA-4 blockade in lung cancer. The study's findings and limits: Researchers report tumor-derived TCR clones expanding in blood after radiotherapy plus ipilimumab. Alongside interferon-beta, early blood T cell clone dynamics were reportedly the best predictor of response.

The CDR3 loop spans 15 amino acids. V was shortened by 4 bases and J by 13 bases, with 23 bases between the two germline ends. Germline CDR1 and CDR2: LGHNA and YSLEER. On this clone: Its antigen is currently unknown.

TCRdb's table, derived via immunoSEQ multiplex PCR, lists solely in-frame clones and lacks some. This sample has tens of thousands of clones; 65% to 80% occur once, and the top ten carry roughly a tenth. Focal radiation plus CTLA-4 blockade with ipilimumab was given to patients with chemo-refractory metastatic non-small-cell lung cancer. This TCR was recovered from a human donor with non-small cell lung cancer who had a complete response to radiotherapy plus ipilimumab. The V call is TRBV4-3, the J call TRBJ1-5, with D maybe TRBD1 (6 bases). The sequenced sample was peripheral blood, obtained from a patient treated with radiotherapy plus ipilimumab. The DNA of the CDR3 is TGCGCCAGCAGCCGAAAGACAGTCAGGGGCCGTCCGCAGCATTTT. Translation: CASSRKTVRGRPQHF.